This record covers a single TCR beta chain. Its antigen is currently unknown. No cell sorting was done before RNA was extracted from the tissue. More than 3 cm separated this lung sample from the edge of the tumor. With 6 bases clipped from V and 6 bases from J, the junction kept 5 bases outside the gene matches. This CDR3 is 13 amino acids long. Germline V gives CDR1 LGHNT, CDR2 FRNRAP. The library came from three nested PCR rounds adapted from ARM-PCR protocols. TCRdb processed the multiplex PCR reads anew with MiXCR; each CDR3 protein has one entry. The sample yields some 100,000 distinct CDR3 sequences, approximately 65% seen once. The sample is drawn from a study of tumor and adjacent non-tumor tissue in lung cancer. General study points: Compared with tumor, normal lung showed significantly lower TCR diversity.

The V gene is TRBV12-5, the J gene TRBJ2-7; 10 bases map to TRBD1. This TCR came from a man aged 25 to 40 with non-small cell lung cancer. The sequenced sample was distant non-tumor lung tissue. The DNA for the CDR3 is TGTGCTAGTGGGCCCGGGACAGGGGCCGAGCAGTACTTC. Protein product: CASGPGTGAEQYF.